This T cell receptor beta chain was captured in a study of cytomegalovirus exposure and HLA in healthy donors (dated by TCRdb to the late 2010s). Broadly, across the study: According to a later analysis, the 120 or so validation repertoires were produced on the same platform as the 700 or so repertoires of the first cohort. The aim of the study was to test whether cataloging public T cell receptors could identify signatures of past pathogen exposure. A separate validation cohort of 100 to 150 different subjects was used in addition to the 666-subject first cohort. To predict cytomegalovirus infection status, the study combined high-throughput TCR immunosequencing, statistical association of individual TCRs with disease status, and machine learning.

The CDR3, from cysteine to phenylalanine, totals 20 residues. The DNA shown is the 60-base CDR3, in frame from base 1. CDR1 and CDR2, looked up from the germline V gene, are MNHNS and SASEGT. V lost 5 bases and J lost 7 bases, and the count of bases not matched to a germline gene is 21. The library was generated by the immunoSEQ multiplex PCR assay. Concerning the study's data processing: A statistical classification framework was built for diagnosing cytomegalovirus status from the catalog of TCR beta chain sequences. In TCRdb, the immuneACCESS table is reduced to in-frame sequences with V and J assigned. These tables do not hold every clone; where another copy was compared, an unresolved V gene accounts for under half, and the others remain unexplained. V, J and clone size reflect that table, while D and trimming were determined from the DNA. The sample table holds 150,000 to 200,000 clones, of which 81% were seen once. The biggest ten clones account for around 1.3% of the sample.

General study outcomes and caveats: The study gave a list of about 150 TCR beta chains associated with cytomegalovirus. In vitro tests confirmed that a few of the cytomegalovirus-associated TCR beta chains recognize cytomegalovirus antigens. It was suggested by the authors that the approach could potentially be generalized to other disease states and immunological phenotypes. While some public TCRs were present in many individuals, most TCR sequences turned up only very rarely across donors. A later analysis found that TCRs clustered in the first cohort also tended to co-occur in the approximately 120 validation repertoires, with more than 90% of cluster scores above 0. Cytomegalovirus status was reported to be diagnosed by the classifier with high specificity and sensitivity in both the original and validation cohorts. A later analysis lacked HLA typing for the validation cohort, so it scored co-occurrence in that cohort across all 130 or so repertoires.

The donors were included in the validation cohort of roughly 120 subjects, a group kept apart from the approximately 670-subject first cohort. Notes on this clone: Its antigen is not yet known. No base-level quality is on record; no much larger clone is a single base apart.

The TCR sequence derives from a woman between 25 and 40 years old in good health and CMV-seronegative. The sequence links TRBV6-1 to TRBJ1-5; 12 nucleotides in the junction match TRBD1. The sequenced sample was PBMCs. The CDR3 region has the sequence CASSQEGPGQGAVRNQPQHF. The DNA reads TGTGCCAGCAGTCAAGAAGGTCCGGGACAGGGGGCGGTTAGAAACCAGCCCCAGCATTTT.